This is a list of T cell receptor beta chains from one sample in a study of CD8 T cells in Susac syndrome. MiXCR was run by TCRdb on the immunoSEQ multiplex PCR reads, yielding one entry per CDR3 protein. The repertoire consists of tens of thousands of distinct CDR3 sequences, with around 94% occurring once and the leading ten covering roughly 0.27%. The sequenced sample was CD8+ T cells from PBMCs. These receptor sequences come from a human donor in good health. Both conserved end residues are part of each CDR3. The order of the fields is V gene, CDR3 protein.

TRBV30,CAWAQVPRRETQYF
TRBV24-1,CATSDLQGAGDEQFF
TRBV27,CASGGLREQYF
TRBV9,CASSAPGRMNTEAFF
TRBV27,CASSLSSYNEQFF
TRBV12-3/TRBV12-4,CASSFGTGGTGELFF
TRBV12-3/TRBV12-4,CASSSMTEDTQYF
TRBV4-3,CASSPVGTDTQYF
TRBV6-2/TRBV6-3,CASGVDNEQFF
TRBV3-1,CASPDGTDTQYF
TRBV4-1,CASSDPLWGQETQYF
TRBV27,CASNSGGRPTSYEQYF
TRBV7-8,CASSSAGRTLNTEAFF
TRBV30,CAWSEGHLSGANVLTF
TRBV6-5,CASTYGGADTQYF
TRBV19,CASSIPNWTGGHQPQHF
TRBV5-6,CASSLYAGANTGELFF
TRBV5-1,CASSPGFGAHTEAFF
TRBV20-1,CSASVTSGGNEQFF
TRBV27,CASSLSGQGSNQPQHF
TRBV30,CAWSVYGKSSYNEQFF
TRBV27,CASSSRDGTQETQYF
TRBV6-5,CASSWRAVTDTQYF
TRBV25-1,CASKRTESEAFF
TRBV6-5,CASTQFGSEGYTF
TRBV15,CATSGQNQPQHF
TRBV9,CASSARTNSYGYTF
TRBV15,CATSQTANTGELFF
TRBV7-9,CASSFPTSGNTGELFF
TRBV2,CASPGSRRTDTQYF
TRBV7-2,CASSPISSNYGYTF
TRBV18,CASPSTGVGDTEAFF
TRBV20-1,CSATPRGTGTWDYGYTF
TRBV10-3,CAISISGELFF
TRBV5-8,CASRVWDRLPSGANVLTF
TRBV20-1,CSARVQSQASLAKNIQYF
TRBV27,CASSLSPGGNQPQHF
TRBV27,CASSSLLINTDTQYF
TRBV12-3/TRBV12-4,CASSLSPSGIQFF
TRBV3-1,CASSQVTGLNEQFF
TRBV27,CASSSLRGNQPQHF
TRBV6-2/TRBV6-3,CASNPPSNSPLHF
TRBV4-1,CASSLRLADNEQFF
TRBV4-1,CASSLMPGVNEQFF
TRBV20-1,CSAGRGTWEQETQYF
TRBV9,CASSEGGSNQPQHF
TRBV13,CASSPVSGSNNEQFF
TRBV4-1,CASSGRQGGYEQYF
TRBV6-5,CASGPGGTEAFF
TRBV5-4,CASSSGYGTYEQYF
TRBV7-6,CASSLWTSGSLTDTQYF
TRBV20-1,CSANGQGDYGYTF
TRBV6-1,CASSEATGDSRLF
TRBV7-8,CASSLRLAADTQYF
TRBV19,CAGSGFKSYNEQFF
TRBV7-8,CASTPLYRDRGIYEQYF
TRBV9,CASSETGQNYEQYF